Listed below are T cell receptor beta chains from one sample, sequenced in a study of cytomegalovirus exposure and HLA in healthy donors. Method: immunoSEQ multiplex PCR; TCRdb's copy keeps in-frame clones and lacks some. Across approximately 76,000 clones, the top ten clones capture 3.5% to 4% of the sample. The source material was PBMCs. These receptor sequences come from a man between 18 and 35 years old in good health and CMV-seropositive. The CDR3 runs from the conserved cysteine through the conserved F or W. The D gene is left open where the match is weak.

D gene | J gene | V gene | CDR3 length | CDR3 DNA | CDR3 protein
- | TRBJ2-7 | TRBV6-5 | 13 | TGTGCCAGCAGTTTCGGGGATTTGTACGAGCAGTACTTC | CASSFGDLYEQYF
- | TRBJ1-2 | TRBV7-9 | 16 | TGTGCCAGCAGCTCCCCTAAGGATGTGTTAGGGGGTGGCTACACCTTC | CASSSPKDVLGGGYTF
- | TRBJ2-1 | TRBV19 | 11 | TGTGCCAGTAGTAACCTAGCACTTCAGTTCTTC | CASSNLALQFF
- | TRBJ2-5 | TRBV7-6 | 14 | TGTGCCAGCAGCTTACCTCCAGGGATAGAGACCCAGTACTTC | CASSLPPGIETQYF
- | TRBJ2-2 | TRBV5-1 | 16 | TGCGCCAGCAGCTTGGCCGTCGGACAGAACACCGGGGAGCTGTTTTTT | CASSLAVGQNTGELFF
TRBD1 | TRBJ2-1 | TRBV10-3 | 15 | TGTGCCATCAGTGTGGAGGGACAGGGCTACAATGAGCAGTTCTTC | CAISVEGQGYNEQFF
- | TRBJ1-1 | TRBV28 | 15 | TGTGCCAGCAGAGAGACAGAGTTTATGAACACTGAAGCTTTCTTT | CASRETEFMNTEAFF
- | TRBJ1-4 | TRBV7-9 | 16 | TGTGCCAGCAGCTCTCTCTTGACAGCAACTAATGAAAAACTGTTTTTT | CASSSLLTATNEKLFF
TRBD2 | TRBJ2-1 | TRBV29-1 | 16 | TGCAGCTTACTCAGGGAGGGGATTAGCGGTGCCAGTGAGCAGTTCTTC | CSLLREGISGASEQFF
TRBD2 | TRBJ2-7 | TRBV28 | 17 | TGTGCCAGCAGTATTCCGTATCCTAGCGGGATATCCTACGAGCAGTACTTC | CASSIPYPSGISYEQYF
- | TRBJ1-2 | TRBV5-1 | 15 | TGCGCCAGCAGCTTGGCCGCGACAGAGGTTATGGGCTACACCTTC | CASSLAATEVMGYTF
TRBD2 | TRBJ2-3 | TRBV25-1 | 15 | TGTGCCAGCAGTGTGGAAGCGGGAGGGCTGAATACGCAGTATTTT | CASSVEAGGLNTQYF
TRBD1 | TRBJ1-2 | TRBV6-1 | 12 | TGTGCCAGCAGACAGGGGGCGAGTGGCTACACCTTC | CASRQGASGYTF
TRBD2 | TRBJ2-5 | TRBV28 | 16 | TGTGCCAGCAGTTTGCGTTCCCCGCCGGGAGGGGAGACCCAGTACTTC | CASSLRSPPGGETQYF
TRBD1 | TRBJ2-7 | TRBV10-1 | 17 | TGCGCCAGCAGTGTAAAGATTGGGGACAGGGAACCCTACGAGCAGTACTTC | CASSVKIGDREPYEQYF
- | TRBJ2-7 | TRBV6-6 | 12 | TGTGCCAGCGGCGGGGATGACTACGAGCAGTACTTC | CASGGDDYEQYF
- | TRBJ1-2 | TRBV18 | 12 | TGTGCCAGCTCACCCGAGCTTGGTTCCTACACCTTC | CASSPELGSYTF
- | TRBJ2-7 | TRBV5-6 | 13 | TGTGCCAGCAGGTTGGGCAGGGGTTACGAGCAGTACTTC | CASRLGRGYEQYF
TRBD1 | TRBJ1-4 | TRBV5-1 | 15 | TGCGCCAGCAGCTTGTATGGCAGGGGGATCGAAAAACTGTTTTTT | CASSLYGRGIEKLFF
- | TRBJ1-2 | TRBV5-8 | 15 | TGTGCCAGCAGCTTGGGGCCCCAGGGGCGCTATGGCTACACCTTC | CASSLGPQGRYGYTF
- | TRBJ2-1 | TRBV5-1 | 13 | TGCGCCAGCAGCAGGAGAAAGGAAAATGAGCAGTTCTTC | CASSRRKENEQFF
TRBD2 | TRBJ2-7 | TRBV28 | 20 | TGTGCCAGCAGTTTATGCATCTTGACTAGCGGGAGGGGCCCCTCCTACGAGCAGTACTTC | CASSLCILTSGRGPSYEQYF
TRBD1 | TRBJ2-7 | TRBV19 | 16 | TGTGCCAGTAGTCCCTCCCGGGGGACAGGCTCCGACGAGCAGTACTTC | CASSPSRGTGSDEQYF
- | TRBJ2-7 | TRBV11-2 | 17 | TGTGCCAGCAGCTTACGTTGGGGCAGCTCACTCCCCTACGAGCAGTACTTC | CASSLRWGSSLPYEQYF
- | TRBJ1-1 | TRBV4-2 | 15 | TGTGCCAGCAGCCAAGTAGGTGACGAAGGCGGTGAAGCTTTCTTT | CASSQVGDEGGEAFF
- | TRBJ1-1 | TRBV7-9 | 13 | TGTGCCAGCAGCTCCTCGGGGGGCACTGAAGCTTTCTTT | CASSSSGGTEAFF
TRBD1 | TRBJ2-5 | TRBV25-1 | 17 | TGTGCCAGCAGGGGAGGTGGGACAGGGGGCTCCCATGAGACCCAGTACTTC | CASRGGGTGGSHETQYF
TRBD1 | TRBJ1-2 | TRBV19 | 15 | TGTGCCAGTACAATGACAGGGAGCCTTAACTATGGCTACACCTTC | CASTMTGSLNYGYTF
TRBD2 | TRBJ2-7 | TRBV6-1 | 13 | TGTGCCAGCAGTCCGACTAGCGCCGGAGAGCAGTACTTC | CASSPTSAGEQYF
TRBD1 | TRBJ1-2 | TRBV7-6 | 13 | TGTGCCAGCAGCCGCACCGACAGGGGTGGCTACACCTTC | CASSRTDRGGYTF
TRBD1 | TRBJ2-3 | TRBV5-1 | 15 | TGCGCCAGCAGCCCTCGGGACAGGGGAACAGATACGCAGTATTTT | CASSPRDRGTDTQYF
- | TRBJ2-3 | TRBV28 | 16 | TGTGCCAGCAGTTTTGAAGCTCTAGGGGAGGAGGATACGCAGTATTTT | CASSFEALGEEDTQYF
- | TRBJ2-7 | TRBV13 | 13 | TGTGCCAGCAGCTGGACAAATGACTACGAGCAGTACTTC | CASSWTNDYEQYF
TRBD2 | TRBJ2-2 | TRBV7-6 | 16 | TGTGCCAGCAGCCGGGGACTAGCGGCTAACACCGGGGAGCTGTTTTTT | CASSRGLAANTGELFF
TRBD2 | TRBJ2-3 | TRBV5-1 | 17 | TGCGCCAGCAGCTTGGGACTAGCGGGACGGAGCACAGATACGCAGTATTTT | CASSLGLAGRSTDTQYF
TRBD1 | TRBJ2-5 | TRBV6-5 | 15 | TGTGCCAGCAGCGCGGTGGGACAGGCTATAGGGACCCAGTACTTC | CASSAVGQAIGTQYF
- | TRBJ2-4 | TRBV15 | 17 | TGTGCCACCAGCAGAGATCTAGGCCAGGGAACGAAAAACATTCAGTACTTC | CATSRDLGQGTKNIQYF